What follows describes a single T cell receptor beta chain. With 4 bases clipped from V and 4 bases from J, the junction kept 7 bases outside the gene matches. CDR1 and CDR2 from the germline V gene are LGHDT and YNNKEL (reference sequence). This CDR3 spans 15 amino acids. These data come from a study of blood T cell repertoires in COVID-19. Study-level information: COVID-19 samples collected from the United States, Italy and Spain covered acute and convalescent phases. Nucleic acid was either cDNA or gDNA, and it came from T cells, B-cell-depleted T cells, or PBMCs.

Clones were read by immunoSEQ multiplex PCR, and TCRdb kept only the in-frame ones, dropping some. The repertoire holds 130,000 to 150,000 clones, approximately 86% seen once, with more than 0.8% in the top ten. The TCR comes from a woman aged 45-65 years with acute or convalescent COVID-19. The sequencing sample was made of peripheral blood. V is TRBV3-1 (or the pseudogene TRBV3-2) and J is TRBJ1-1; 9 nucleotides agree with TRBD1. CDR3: CASSLTDRGSTEAFF. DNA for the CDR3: TGTGCCAGCAGCCTGACTGACAGGGGGTCCACTGAAGCTTTCTTT.